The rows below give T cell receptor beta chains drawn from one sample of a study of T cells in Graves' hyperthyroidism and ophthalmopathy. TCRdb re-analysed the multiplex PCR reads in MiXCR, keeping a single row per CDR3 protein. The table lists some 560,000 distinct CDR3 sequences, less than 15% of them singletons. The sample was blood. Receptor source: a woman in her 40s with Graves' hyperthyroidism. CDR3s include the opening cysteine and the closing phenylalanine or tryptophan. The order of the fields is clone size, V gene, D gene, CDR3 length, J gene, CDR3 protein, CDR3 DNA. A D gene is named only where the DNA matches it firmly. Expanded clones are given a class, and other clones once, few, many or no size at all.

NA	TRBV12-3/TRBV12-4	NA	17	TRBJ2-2	CASSPYNRDTLTGELFF	TGTGCCAGCAGTCCATACAACCGGGACACTCTCACCGGGGAGCTGTTTTTT
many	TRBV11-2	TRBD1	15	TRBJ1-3	CASSSSRGLGNTIYF	TGTGCCAGCAGCTCCAGCAGGGGGCTTGGAAACACCATATATTTT
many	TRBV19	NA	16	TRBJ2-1	CASSGKGPSSYNEQFF	TGTGCCAGTAGTGGGAAAGGACCGAGCTCCTACAATGAGCAGTTCTTC
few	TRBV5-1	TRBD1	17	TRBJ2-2	CASSLTRDRVAAGELFF	TGCGCCAGCAGCCTAACCCGGGACAGGGTCGCAGCCGGGGAGCTGTTTTTT
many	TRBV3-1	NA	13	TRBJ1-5	CASSREGTQPQHF	TGTGCCAGCAGCCGGGAAGGGACTCAGCCCCAGCATTTT
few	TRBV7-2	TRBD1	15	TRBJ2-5	CASSLWTGAEETQYF	TGTGCCAGCAGCCTATGGACAGGGGCGGAAGAGACCCAGTACTTC
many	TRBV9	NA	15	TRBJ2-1	CASSVEPGVYNEQFF	TGTGCCAGCAGCGTAGAGCCAGGGGTATACAATGAGCAGTTCTTC
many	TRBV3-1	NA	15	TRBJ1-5	CASSQGGLGDQPQHF	TGTGCCAGCAGCCAAGGGGGGCTAGGGGATCAGCCCCAGCATTTT
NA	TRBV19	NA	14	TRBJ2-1	CAPMARPYYNEQFF	TGTGCCCCCATGGCTAGACCATACTACAATGAGCAGTTCTTC
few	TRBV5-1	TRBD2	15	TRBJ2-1	CASSPTGLANHEQFF	TGCGCCAGCAGCCCGACGGGACTAGCGAACCATGAGCAGTTCTTC
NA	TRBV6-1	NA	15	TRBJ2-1	CASSYYRATYNEQFF	TGTGCCAGCAGTTATTACCGGGCGACCTACAATGAGCAGTTCTTC
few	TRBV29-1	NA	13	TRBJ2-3	CSVTEGFADTQYF	TGCAGCGTTACTGAGGGGTTCGCAGATACGCAGTATTTT
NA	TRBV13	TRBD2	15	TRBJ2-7	CASSPASGNSYEQYF	TGTGCCAGCAGCCCTGCGAGCGGGAACTCCTACGAGCAGTACTTC
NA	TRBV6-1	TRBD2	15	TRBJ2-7	CASSVPSGSMYEQYF	TGTGCCAGCAGTGTTCCTAGCGGGAGTATGTACGAGCAGTACTTC
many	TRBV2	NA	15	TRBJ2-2	CASSLTPEDTGELFF	TGTGCCAGCAGTTTGACTCCCGAGGACACCGGGGAGCTGTTTTTT
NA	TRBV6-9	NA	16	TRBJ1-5	CASSYWDNRGNQPQHF	TGTGCCAGCAGTTATTGGGACAACAGGGGCAATCAGCCCCAGCATTTT
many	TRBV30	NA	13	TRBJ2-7	CAWGPGSSYEQYF	TGTGCCTGGGGACCAGGGAGCTCCTACGAGCAGTACTTC
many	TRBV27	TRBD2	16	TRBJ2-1	CASSLLRGRENNEQFF	TGTGCCAGCAGTTTACTCCGCGGGAGGGAGAACAATGAGCAGTTCTTC
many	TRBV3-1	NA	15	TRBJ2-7	CASSPGLATSYEQYF	TGTGCCAGCAGCCCGGGGCTAGCGACATCCTACGAGCAGTACTTC
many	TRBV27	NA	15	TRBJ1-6	CASSRSWGRGSPLHF	TGTGCCAGCAGTCGTAGTTGGGGTCGGGGTTCACCCCTCCACTTT
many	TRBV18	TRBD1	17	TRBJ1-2	CASSLDTQGASLYGYTF	TGTGCCAGCTCACTGGACACCCAGGGGGCGTCTCTCTATGGCTACACCTTC
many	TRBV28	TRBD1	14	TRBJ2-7	CASSSRGLLHEQYF	TGTGCCAGCAGTTCCAGGGGGTTATTGCACGAGCAGTACTTC
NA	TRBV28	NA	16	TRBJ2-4	CASSFGGSLAKNIQYF	TGTGCCAGCAGTTTCGGTGGCAGTCTCGCCAAAAACATTCAGTACTTC
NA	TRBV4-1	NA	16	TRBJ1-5	CASSQDLQGSNQPQHF	TGCGCCAGCAGCCAAGATCTTCAGGGAAGCAATCAGCCCCAGCATTTT
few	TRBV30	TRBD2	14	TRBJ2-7	CAWRRAGGTYEQYF	TGTGCCTGGAGGCGAGCGGGGGGGACCTACGAGCAGTACTTC
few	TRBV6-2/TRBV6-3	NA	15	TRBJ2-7	CASSRYGLGGYEQYF	TGTGCCAGCAGTCGTTACGGACTAGGGGGATACGAGCAGTACTTC
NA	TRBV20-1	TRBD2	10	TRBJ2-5	CVAGEETQYF	TGCGTAGCGGGAGAAGAGACCCAGTACTTC
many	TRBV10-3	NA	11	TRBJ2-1	CAISGGDEQFF	TGTGCCATCAGTGGCGGGGATGAGCAGTTCTTC
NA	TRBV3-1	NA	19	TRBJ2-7	CASSQDFNYRGRGSYEQYF	TGTGCCAGCAGCCAAGATTTCAATTACCGGGGCAGGGGATCCTACGAGCAGTACTTC
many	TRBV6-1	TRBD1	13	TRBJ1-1	CASRRTGAAEAFF	TGTGCCAGCAGACGGACAGGGGCGGCTGAAGCTTTCTTT
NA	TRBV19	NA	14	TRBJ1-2	CASSLPGDSYGYTF	TGTGCCAGTAGTCTTCCCGGGGACTCCTATGGCTACACCTTC
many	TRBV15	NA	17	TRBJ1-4	CATSREQSGSTNEKLFF	TGTGCCACCAGCAGAGAACAAAGTGGATCAACTAATGAAAAACTGTTTTTT
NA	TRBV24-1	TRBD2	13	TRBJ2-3	CATGTSPGDTQYF	TGTGCCACAGGGACTAGTCCAGGAGATACGCAGTATTTT
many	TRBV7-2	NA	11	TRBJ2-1	CASSFDHEQFF	TGTGCCAGCAGCTTTGACCATGAGCAGTTCTTC
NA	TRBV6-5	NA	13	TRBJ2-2	CASSYSMGQELFF	TGTGCCAGCAGTTACTCGATGGGACAAGAGCTGTTTTTT
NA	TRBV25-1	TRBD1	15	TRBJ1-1	CASSGDDRANTEAFF	TGTGCCAGCAGTGGTGATGACAGGGCGAACACTGAAGCTTTCTTT
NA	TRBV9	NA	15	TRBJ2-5	CASSVGINEGETQYF	TGTGCCAGCAGCGTAGGGATCAACGAGGGGGAGACCCAGTACTTC
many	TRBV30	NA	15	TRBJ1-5	CAWSMALGGNQPQHF	TGTGCCTGGAGTATGGCCCTCGGAGGCAATCAGCCCCAGCATTTT
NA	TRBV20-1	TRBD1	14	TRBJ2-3	CSAGLQGATDTQYF	TGCAGTGCTGGACTACAGGGGGCGACAGATACGCAGTATTTT
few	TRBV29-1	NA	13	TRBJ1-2	CSVVGGPNYGYTF	TGCAGCGTTGTCGGGGGGCCGAACTATGGCTACACCTTC
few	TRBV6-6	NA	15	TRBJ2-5	CASSYSSVGQETQYF	TGTGCCAGCAGTTACTCGTCGGTAGGGCAAGAGACCCAGTACTTC
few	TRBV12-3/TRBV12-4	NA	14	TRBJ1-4	CTSSFSGLNEKLFF	TGTACCAGCAGTTTTTCAGGGCTCAATGAAAAACTGTTTTTT
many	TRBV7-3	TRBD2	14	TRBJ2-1	CASSPSGIHNEQFF	TGTGCCAGCAGCCCGAGCGGGATTCACAATGAGCAGTTCTTC
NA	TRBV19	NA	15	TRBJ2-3	CASSSQRDHTDTQYF	TGTGCCAGTAGTAGCCAGAGGGACCACACAGATACGCAGTATTTT
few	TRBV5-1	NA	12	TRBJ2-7	CASSEGSGEQYF	TGCGCCAGCAGCGAGGGTTCGGGCGAGCAGTACTTC
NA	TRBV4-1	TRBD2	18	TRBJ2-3	CASSQVNPLLAGGNTQYF	TGCGCCAGCAGCCAAGTAAACCCTTTACTAGCGGGAGGGAATACGCAGTATTTT
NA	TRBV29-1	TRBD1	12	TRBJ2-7	CSVRDSAYEQYF	TGCAGCGTGAGGGACAGTGCTTACGAGCAGTACTTC
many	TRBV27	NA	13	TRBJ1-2	CASRNRVDYGYTF	TGTGCCAGCAGAAACAGGGTTGACTATGGCTACACCTTC
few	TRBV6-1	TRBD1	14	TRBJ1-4	CASRGGTAGEKLFF	TGTGCCAGCAGGGGCGGGACAGCTGGCGAAAAACTGTTTTTT
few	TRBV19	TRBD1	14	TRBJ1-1	CASSILAGGTEAFF	TGTGCCAGTAGTATATTGGCAGGGGGCACTGAAGCTTTCTTT
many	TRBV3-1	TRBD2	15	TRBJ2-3	CASSQTPGLADTQYF	TGTGCCAGCAGCCAAACACCCGGACTAGCGGATACGCAGTATTTT
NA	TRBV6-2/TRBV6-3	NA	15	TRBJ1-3	CASSGPGRSGNTIYF	TGTGCCAGCAGCGGTCCGGGGAGATCTGGAAACACCATATATTTT
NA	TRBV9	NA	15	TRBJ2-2	CASSVGQQGTGELFF	TGTGCCAGCAGCGTAGGACAGCAGGGGACCGGGGAGCTGTTTTTT
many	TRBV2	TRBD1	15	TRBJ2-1	CASSGGAGGYNEQFF	TGTGCCAGCAGTGGAGGGGCAGGGGGATACAATGAGCAGTTCTTC
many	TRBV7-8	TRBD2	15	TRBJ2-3	CASSLAREGKDTQYF	TGTGCCAGCAGCTTAGCACGGGAGGGCAAAGATACGCAGTATTTT
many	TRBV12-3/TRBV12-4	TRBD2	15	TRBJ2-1	CASSLRLAGVGEQFF	TGTGCCAGCAGTTTAAGACTAGCGGGAGTGGGTGAGCAGTTCTTC
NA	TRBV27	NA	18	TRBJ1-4	CASSLYRQADVTNEKLFF	TGTGCCAGCAGTTTATACAGACAGGCGGACGTTACTAATGAAAAACTGTTTTTT
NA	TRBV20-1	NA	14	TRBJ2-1	CSASRGISYNEQFF	TGCAGTGCTAGTAGGGGAATCTCCTACAATGAGCAGTTCTTC
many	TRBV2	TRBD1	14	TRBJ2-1	CASIRDRAYNEQFF	TGTGCCAGCATCCGGGACAGAGCATACAATGAGCAGTTCTTC